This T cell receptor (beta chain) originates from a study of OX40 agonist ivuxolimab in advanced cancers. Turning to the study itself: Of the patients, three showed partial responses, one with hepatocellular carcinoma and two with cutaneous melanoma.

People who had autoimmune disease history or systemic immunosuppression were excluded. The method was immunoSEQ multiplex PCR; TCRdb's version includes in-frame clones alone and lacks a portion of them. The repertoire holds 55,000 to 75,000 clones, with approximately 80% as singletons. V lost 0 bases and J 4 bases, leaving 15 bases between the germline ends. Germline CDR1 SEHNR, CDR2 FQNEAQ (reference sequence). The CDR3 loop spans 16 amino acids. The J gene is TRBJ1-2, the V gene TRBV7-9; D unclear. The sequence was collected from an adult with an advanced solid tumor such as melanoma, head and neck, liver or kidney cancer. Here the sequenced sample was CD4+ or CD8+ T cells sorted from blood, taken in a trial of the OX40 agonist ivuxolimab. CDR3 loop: CASSLAGSDETYGYTF. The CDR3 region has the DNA TGTGCCAGCAGCTTAGCGGGCAGCGACGAAACCTATGGCTACACCTTC.